A selection of T cell receptor beta chains follows, all from one sample in a study of response to subunit inactivated influenza vaccine. TCRdb independently ran MiXCR on the RT-PCR reads; one entry per CDR3 protein. This table holds about 520,000 distinct CDR3 sequences, 25% found once. The sequencing used CD4+ T cells sorted from PBMCs, collected about 5 days after vaccination. These TCRs come from a middle-aged man who received an inactivated influenza vaccine. Each CDR3 is given with its conserved first and last residue. The D gene is left open where the match is weak. The size entry is marked missing in some rows and otherwise reads once, few, many or a size class.

v_gene: TRBV7-2
j_gene: TRBJ2-4
abundance: .
d_gene: .
len: 14
CDR3nt: TGTGCCAGCAGCGGCCGGGACCAAAAAAACATTCAGTACTTC
CDR3aa: CASSGRDQKNIQYF

v_gene: TRBV12-3/TRBV12-4
j_gene: TRBJ1-2
abundance: .
d_gene: .
len: 14
CDR3nt: TGTGCCAGCAGCCCTGTGGAACGGATCTATGGCTACACCTTC
CDR3aa: CASSPVERIYGYTF

v_gene: TRBV24-1
j_gene: TRBJ2-1
abundance: .
d_gene: .
len: 13
CDR3nt: TGTGCCACCAGTGACCCAAGCCTTAATGAGCAGTTCTTC
CDR3aa: CATSDPSLNEQFF

v_gene: TRBV5-1
j_gene: TRBJ1-5
abundance: few
d_gene: .
len: 16
CDR3nt: TGCGCCAGCAGCTTGTGGGGCAGGGAAGTGGGTCAGCCCCAGCATTTT
CDR3aa: CASSLWGREVGQPQHF

v_gene: TRBV20-1
j_gene: TRBJ1-1
abundance: few
d_gene: .
len: 14
CDR3nt: TGCAGTGCCCCGACCCGTAGAATGAACACTGAAGCTTTCTTT
CDR3aa: CSAPTRRMNTEAFF

v_gene: TRBV4-1
j_gene: TRBJ2-5
abundance: many
d_gene: TRBD1
len: 16
CDR3nt: TGCGCCAGCAGCCAAGTGGGGGACAGGGCACAAGAGACCCAGTACTTC
CDR3aa: CASSQVGDRAQETQYF

v_gene: TRBV9
j_gene: TRBJ2-5
abundance: few
d_gene: TRBD2
len: 15
CDR3nt: TGTGCCAGCAGCCCCCAGCGGGGGGACCAAGAGACCCAGTACTTC
CDR3aa: CASSPQRGDQETQYF

v_gene: TRBV20-1
j_gene: TRBJ2-7
abundance: few
d_gene: .
len: 12
CDR3nt: TGCAGTGCTACAAAGGGAGGCTACGAGCAGTACTTC
CDR3aa: CSATKGGYEQYF

v_gene: TRBV29-1
j_gene: TRBJ2-7
abundance: few
d_gene: TRBD1
len: 13
CDR3nt: TGCAGCGCCGGGACAGGGACCACCGGCGAGCAGTACTTC
CDR3aa: CSAGTGTTGEQYF

v_gene: TRBV19
j_gene: TRBJ2-1
abundance: few
d_gene: TRBD2
len: 17
CDR3nt: TGTGCCAGTAGTATAACGGGACTAGCGGGGATCTACAATGAGCAGTTCTTC
CDR3aa: CASSITGLAGIYNEQFF

v_gene: TRBV6-2/TRBV6-3
j_gene: TRBJ2-5
abundance: few
d_gene: .
len: 12
CDR3nt: TGTGCCAGCTCCCCCCAGGCGGAGACCCAGTACTTC
CDR3aa: CASSPQAETQYF

v_gene: TRBV18
j_gene: TRBJ1-1
abundance: .
d_gene: .
len: 13
CDR3nt: TGTGCCAGCTCACCGGCGGGTGTCACTGAAGCTTTCTTT
CDR3aa: CASSPAGVTEAFF

v_gene: TRBV5-1
j_gene: TRBJ2-7
abundance: .
d_gene: TRBD2
len: 16
CDR3nt: TGCGCCAGCAGCTTGGCTGGGGGTAGCGGGAGCCCCGAGCAGTACTTC
CDR3aa: CASSLAGGSGSPEQYF

v_gene: TRBV15
j_gene: TRBJ2-5
abundance: .
d_gene: TRBD2
len: 17
CDR3nt: TGTGCCACCAGCACCACACAAAGCGGGAGGATTGGAGAGACCCAGTACTTC
CDR3aa: CATSTTQSGRIGETQYF

v_gene: TRBV7-2
j_gene: TRBJ2-1
abundance: .
d_gene: TRBD2
len: 16
CDR3nt: TGTGCCAGCAGCTTAGACGGGACTAGCGGGGGCTATGAGCAGTTCTTC
CDR3aa: CASSLDGTSGGYEQFF

v_gene: TRBV29-1
j_gene: TRBJ2-5
abundance: .
d_gene: TRBD2
len: 15
CDR3nt: TGCAGCGCCCGAGTCGGGACTAGCGGTCCGGGGACCCAGTACTTC
CDR3aa: CSARVGTSGPGTQYF

v_gene: TRBV20-1
j_gene: TRBJ2-3
abundance: .
d_gene: .
len: 15
CDR3nt: TGCAGTGCGGGGGGCTTGCGGTCTAGCACAGATACGCAGTATTTT
CDR3aa: CSAGGLRSSTDTQYF

v_gene: TRBV5-1
j_gene: TRBJ2-2
abundance: .
d_gene: TRBD2
len: 17
CDR3nt: TGCGCCAGCAGCTTGGGGTTAGCGGGGTCGAACACCGGGGAGCTGTTTTTT
CDR3aa: CASSLGLAGSNTGELFF

v_gene: TRBV4-3
j_gene: TRBJ2-7
abundance: .
d_gene: TRBD1
len: 15
CDR3nt: TGCGCCAGCAGCCAAGCAGCAGGGGGTGTAAGGGAGCAGTACTTC
CDR3aa: CASSQAAGGVREQYF

v_gene: TRBV7-9
j_gene: TRBJ1-4
abundance: .
d_gene: TRBD1
len: 17
CDR3nt: TGTGCCAGCAGCCCCGTCAGGGGGCGCGAAACTAATGAAAAACTGTTTTTT
CDR3aa: CASSPVRGRETNEKLFF

v_gene: TRBV18
j_gene: TRBJ2-2
abundance: .
d_gene: .
len: 16
CDR3nt: TGTGCCAGCTTACCCAGCCGGCGGGTCCTCACCGGGGAGCTGTTTTTT
CDR3aa: CASLPSRRVLTGELFF

v_gene: TRBV20-1
j_gene: TRBJ2-3
abundance: .
d_gene: .
len: 14
CDR3nt: TGCAGTGCTATTTTCCGGGGAGGCACAGATACGCAGTATTTT
CDR3aa: CSAIFRGGTDTQYF

v_gene: TRBV7-2
j_gene: TRBJ1-6
abundance: .
d_gene: TRBD1
len: 15
CDR3nt: TGTGCCAGCAGCTCAAGGACAGGGTGGAATTCACCCCTCCACTTT
CDR3aa: CASSSRTGWNSPLHF

v_gene: TRBV3-1
j_gene: TRBJ2-7
abundance: few
d_gene: TRBD1
len: 15
CDR3nt: TGTGCCAGCAGCCAGGTCGGGACAGGGTACTACGAGCAGTACTTC
CDR3aa: CASSQVGTGYYEQYF

v_gene: TRBV5-1
j_gene: TRBJ1-6
abundance: .
d_gene: .
len: 14
CDR3nt: TGCGCCAGCAGCTTGAGTCAGATCAATTCACCCCTCCACTTT
CDR3aa: CASSLSQINSPLHF

v_gene: TRBV4-2
j_gene: TRBJ2-3
abundance: few
d_gene: .
len: 13
CDR3nt: TGTGCCAGCAGCCAACAGACCGCAGATACGCAGTATTTT
CDR3aa: CASSQQTADTQYF

v_gene: TRBV6-2/TRBV6-3
j_gene: TRBJ2-2
abundance: .
d_gene: .
len: 13
CDR3nt: TGTGCCAGCAGTCCAGGGGGGTCCGGGGAGCTGTTTTTT
CDR3aa: CASSPGGSGELFF

v_gene: TRBV29-1
j_gene: TRBJ2-7
abundance: few
d_gene: .
len: 14
CDR3nt: TGCAGCGTGGCGGTTGGCCAGGCGGAATCCGAGCAGTACTTC
CDR3aa: CSVAVGQAESEQYF

v_gene: TRBV18
j_gene: TRBJ2-1
abundance: few
d_gene: .
len: 12
CDR3nt: TGTGCCAGCTCACCACGACTCAGTGAGCAGTTCTTC
CDR3aa: CASSPRLSEQFF

v_gene: TRBV15
j_gene: TRBJ2-3
abundance: .
d_gene: .
len: 15
CDR3nt: TGTGCCACCAGCAGAGGGGCAGGGATCACAGATACGCAGTATTTT
CDR3aa: CATSRGAGITDTQYF

v_gene: TRBV5-1
j_gene: TRBJ1-2
abundance: few
d_gene: .
len: 13
CDR3nt: TGCGCCAGCAGCGTCGACAGAGACTATGGCTACACCTTC
CDR3aa: CASSVDRDYGYTF

v_gene: TRBV20-1
j_gene: TRBJ2-7
abundance: few
d_gene: .
len: 14
CDR3nt: TGCAGTGCTCACAATAGGGCAAGCTCCTACGAGCAGTACTTC
CDR3aa: CSAHNRASSYEQYF

v_gene: TRBV12-3/TRBV12-4
j_gene: TRBJ1-5
abundance: few
d_gene: .
len: 13
CDR3nt: TGTGCCAGCACTGCTTATAGCAATCAGCCCCAGCATTTT
CDR3aa: CASTAYSNQPQHF

v_gene: TRBV27
j_gene: TRBJ1-4
abundance: .
d_gene: .
len: 14
CDR3nt: TGTGCCAGCAGTCCGGGACGGCCTTATGAAAAACTGTTTTTT
CDR3aa: CASSPGRPYEKLFF

v_gene: TRBV20-1
j_gene: TRBJ2-5
abundance: .
d_gene: .
len: 12
CDR3nt: TGCAGTGCTAGCCCGAGGACAGAGACCCAGTACTTC
CDR3aa: CSASPRTETQYF

v_gene: TRBV12-3/TRBV12-4
j_gene: TRBJ2-7
abundance: few
d_gene: .
len: 13
CDR3nt: TGTGCCAGCAGTTTGGGGGCCGGAGACGAGCAGTACTTC
CDR3aa: CASSLGAGDEQYF

v_gene: TRBV5-1
j_gene: TRBJ1-2
abundance: many
d_gene: .
len: 15
CDR3nt: TGCGCCAGCAGCTTCGGGGGGGGACCAGACTATGGCTACACCTTC
CDR3aa: CASSFGGGPDYGYTF

v_gene: TRBV7-2
j_gene: TRBJ2-1
abundance: .
d_gene: TRBD2
len: 16
CDR3nt: TGTGCCAGCGGGACTAGCGGGAGTCGCTCCTACAATGAGCAGTTCTTC
CDR3aa: CASGTSGSRSYNEQFF

v_gene: TRBV10-3
j_gene: TRBJ2-7
abundance: .
d_gene: .
len: 12
CDR3nt: TGTGCCATCAGTGATCCACCCTACGAGCAGTACTTC
CDR3aa: CAISDPPYEQYF

v_gene: TRBV3-1
j_gene: TRBJ2-5
abundance: .
d_gene: TRBD1
len: 15
CDR3nt: TGTGCCAGCAGCCAGGACAGGGGTTGGTCGGAGACCCAGTACTTC
CDR3aa: CASSQDRGWSETQYF

v_gene: TRBV20-1
j_gene: TRBJ1-2
abundance: .
d_gene: TRBD1
len: 14
CDR3nt: TGCAGTGCTAGTTGGCAGGGGGTTAACTATGGCTACACCTTC
CDR3aa: CSASWQGVNYGYTF

v_gene: TRBV12-3/TRBV12-4
j_gene: TRBJ2-7
abundance: .
d_gene: TRBD1
len: 15
CDR3nt: TGTGCCAGCAGACTGGGACAGGGGGGTGGCGACGAGCAGTACTTC
CDR3aa: CASRLGQGGGDEQYF

v_gene: TRBV18
j_gene: TRBJ2-1
abundance: .
d_gene: .
len: 15
CDR3nt: TGTGCCAGCTCACCTCTCGGAAACTCCTACAATGAGCAGTTCTTC
CDR3aa: CASSPLGNSYNEQFF

v_gene: TRBV12-3/TRBV12-4
j_gene: TRBJ2-1
abundance: few
d_gene: .
len: 11
CDR3nt: TGTGCCAGCAGGGAGATTAATGAGCAGTTCTTC
CDR3aa: CASREINEQFF

v_gene: TRBV6-5
j_gene: TRBJ1-3
abundance: .
d_gene: .
len: 19
CDR3nt: TGTGCCAGCAGTTACGGACGGGCGGGGGGACACTTCTCTGGAAACACCATATATTTT
CDR3aa: CASSYGRAGGHFSGNTIYF

v_gene: TRBV29-1
j_gene: TRBJ2-1
abundance: .
d_gene: TRBD2
len: 13
CDR3nt: TGCAGCGGGGGGCGGGGGGCTGTTAATGAGCAGTTCTTC
CDR3aa: CSGGRGAVNEQFF

v_gene: TRBV3-1
j_gene: TRBJ2-5
abundance: .
d_gene: .
len: 13
CDR3nt: TGTGCCAGCAGGATCAGGGGTGGGGAGACCCAGTACTTC
CDR3aa: CASRIRGGETQYF

v_gene: TRBV6-2/TRBV6-3
j_gene: TRBJ2-1
abundance: .
d_gene: .
len: 16
CDR3nt: TGTGCCAGCAGCCATCCCCGGGAGACCTGGGGCAATGAGCAGTTCTTC
CDR3aa: CASSHPRETWGNEQFF

v_gene: TRBV30
j_gene: TRBJ2-1
abundance: .
d_gene: .
len: 12
CDR3nt: TGTGCCTGGAGTGTACTATCGGGTGAGCAGTTCTTC
CDR3aa: CAWSVLSGEQFF